Following are 31 T cell receptor beta chains from one sample sequenced in a study of human T cells and chemical hapten exposure. As for time point: pre-sensitization, week 0. The treatment denotes: therapeutic diphenylcyclopropenone sensitization with weekly scalp DPC. TCRdb processed the RACE reads anew with MiXCR; each CDR3 protein has one entry. The table records a few hundred thousand distinct CDR3 sequences, 5.5% of them present only once. Sequencing used whole blood, obtained in connection with sensitization to the hapten diphenylcyclopropenone (DPC). The source is a woman aged 18-30 years with alopecia areata. Some clones in this sample may be carry-over from other donors' samples.

This clonotype has more than one count but fewer than ten. The CDR3: CSANPGTYYEQYF. Written as DNA, the CDR3 is TGCAGTGCAAACCCCGGGACATACTACGAGCAGTACTTC. The chain carries TRBV20-1 and TRBJ2-7, with D possibly matching TRBD1 (6 bases). Germline V gene sequence: CDR1 DFQATT, CDR2 SNEGSKA (reference sequence). The germline V and J ends were trimmed by 6 bases and 3 bases, with 15 bases remaining between them. The CDR3 has 13 amino acids.

This clonotype was seen more than once but under ten times. This chain links TRBV5-1 with TRBJ1-6; D is ambiguous. From germline, CDR1 is SGHRS and CDR2 YFSETQ. The CDR3 length is 14 residues. Trimming stripped 2 bases from V and 8 bases from J, with 11 bases between. The CDR3 reads CASSFGDPYSPLHF. The DNA for the CDR3 is TGCGCCAGCAGCTTTGGAGACCCTTATTCACCCCTCCACTTT.

This clonotype was seen more than once but under ten times. The chain couples TRBV6-1 to TRBJ1-6; D uncertain. V was trimmed by 6 bases and J by 5 bases, leaving 8 bases between them. This CDR3 has 13 amino acids. CDR1 is MNHNS, CDR2 SASEGT, per germline. The CDR3 DNA reads as TGTGCCAGCAGGGTAGTTAATAATTCACCCCTCCACTTT. It translates to CASRVVNNSPLHF.

This clonotype was observed a handful of times. The J gene is TRBJ2-7, the V gene TRBV6-2 or TRBV6-3, with D tentatively TRBD1 (6 bases). The V gene lost 6 bases and the J gene lost 0 bases, with 12 bases spanning the gap. The CDR3 is 14 amino acids. The germline CDR1 and CDR2 sequences are MNHEY and SVGEGT. This CDR3 is CASSDRRLSYEQYF. The CDR3 region has the DNA TGTGCCAGCAGCGACAGGAGACTCTCCTACGAGCAGTACTTC.

This clonotype was seen at least ten times. V gene TRBV6-2 or TRBV6-3 combines with J gene TRBJ1-5, with a weak D call TRBD1 (5 bases). CDR1 and CDR2 (germline): MNHEY, SVGEGT. The CDR3 is 15 amino acids. Trimming took off 0 bases at V and 8 bases at J, with 14 bases between the two ends. CDR3 sequence reads: CASSYSRRGGEPQHF. CDR3 DNA: TGTGCCAGCAGTTACTCGAGAAGGGGCGGGGAGCCCCAGCATTTT.

This clonotype has at least ten counts. V and J are TRBV11-2 and TRBJ2-1, with 8 bases identical to TRBD1. J gave up 6 bases and V 3 bases, and 1 base lay outside the gene matches. The germline V gene encodes CDR1 SGHAT and CDR2 FQNNGV. This CDR3 comprises 13 residues. The CDR3 is CASSFTGGNEQFF. CDR3 nucleotide sequence: TGTGCCAGCAGCTTTACAGGGGGCAATGAGCAGTTCTTC.

The chain couples TRBV4-2 to TRBJ2-7; D ambiguous. This CDR3 has 15 residues. Germline V gene lookup returns CDR1 LGHNA and CDR2 YNFKEQ. Trimming left V 2 bases short and J 2 bases short, with 13 bases between. CDR3 DNA sequence: TGTGCCAGCAGCCAACGTGCGGAAAGTCCCTACGAGCAGTACTTC. As protein: CASSQRAESPYEQYF.

This clonotype was recorded a few times. The rearrangement joins TRBV3-1 to TRBJ1-2; D is ambiguous. The CDR3 has 19 amino acids. The ends were cut back, 1 base at V and 2 bases at J, with 23 bases in the middle. Germline CDR1 is LGHDT and CDR2 is YNNKEL (reference sequence). CDR3 protein: CASSQGVAEADPINYGYTF. The CDR3 region has the DNA TGTGCCAGCAGCCAAGGCGTTGCGGAGGCCGACCCTATAAACTATGGCTACACCTTC.

This clonotype was detected ten times or more. The V gene is TRBV27, the J gene TRBJ1-4; 12 nucleotides align to TRBD1. The CDR3 consists of 16 residues. The junction had 14 bases not matched to a gene; V was cut back by 5 bases and J by 13 bases. Germline V gene lookup returns CDR1 MNHEY and CDR2 SMNVEV (reference sequence). The DNA for the CDR3 is TGTGCCAGCAGTCAGGGGACAGGGGGCAGGACAACAGGACTGTTTTTT. This gives the protein CASSQGTGGRTTGLFF.

This clonotype has only a few counts. V gene TRBV7-2 combines with J gene TRBJ2-5; D is undetermined. This CDR3 comprises 13 residues. Trimming removed 5 bases at V and 5 bases at J, with 12 bases between. Germline-derived CDR1 and CDR2 are SGHTA and FQGNSA. The CDR3 bases are TGTGCCAGCAGCCGGGTTGGCGGTGAGACCCAGTACTTC. This sequence encodes CASSRVGGETQYF.

This clonotype showed up just a few times. The gene calls are TRBV5-1 and TRBJ2-7, with D perhaps TRBD1 (5 bases). Germline V lookup: CDR1 SGHRS, CDR2 YFSETQ. Trimming took 0 bases from V and 4 from J, leaving 11 bases between them. The CDR3 totals 14 residues. The CDR3 DNA sequence: TGCGCCAGCAGCTTGGGGCCGGACAAGTACGAGCAGTACTTC. Its protein is CASSLGPDKYEQYF.

This clonotype occurred a few times. The chain carries TRBV4-3 and TRBJ2-3; 10 bases are shared with TRBD2. There are 15 residues in the CDR3. V shed 4 bases, J shed 5 bases, and the junction held 6 bases outside the gene matches. CDR1 is LGHNA, CDR2 YSLEER, per germline. The CDR3 here is CASSLRLAGQDTQYF. The CDR3 DNA follows: TGCGCCAGCAGCCTCAGACTAGCGGGTCAAGATACGCAGTATTTT.

This clonotype was seen a few times. This chain joins TRBV7-6 and TRBJ1-4, with a tentative D call TRBD1 (5 bases). V shed 0 bases and J shed 5 bases, with 13 bases lying between them. Per germline, CDR1 SGHVS and CDR2 FNYEAQ. CDR3 length: 16 amino acids. The DNA of the CDR3 is TGTGCCAGCAGCTTAGCGTGGGGGGGTTCAAATGAAAAACTGTTTTTT. The encoded protein is CASSLAWGGSNEKLFF.

The rearrangement joins TRBV6-1 to TRBJ2-6, with D perhaps matching TRBD2 (8 bases). The germline V gene has CDR1 MNHNS and CDR2 SASEGT. The CDR3 length is 18 residues. V was cut by 6 bases and J by 4 bases, with 22 bases left in between. The CDR3 DNA is TGTGCCAGCAGCGGAATACCGGGAGGGGGCAGGGGGGCCAACGTCCTGACTTTC. Amino acids: CASSGIPGGGRGANVLTF.

This clonotype was seen repeatedly, ten times or more. The chain employs TRBV6-2 or TRBV6-3 and TRBJ1-6; possibly TRBD1 for D (5 bases). The CDR3 spans 14 residues. Between the trimmed V and J ends, which lost 7 bases and 10 bases, there was a span of 17 bases. CDR1 is MNHEY and CDR2 is SVGEGT in the germline V gene. The DNA for the CDR3 is TGTGCCAGCACCTCCCGGGGGAAGAGGTCACCCCTCCACTTT. Encoded protein: CASTSRGKRSPLHF.

This clonotype was detected a few times. This chain links TRBV6-2 or TRBV6-3 with TRBJ1-1; a possible D gene is TRBD1 (5 bases). Trimming stripped 5 bases from V and 4 bases from J, with 11 bases between. The CDR3 has 13 residues. Looked up from germline, CDR1 is MNHEY and CDR2 is SVGEGT. The CDR3 coding sequence is TGTGCCAGCAGTACCAGGGAGTCCACTGAAGCTTTCTTT. It codes for CASSTRESTEAFF.

This clonotype showed up many times. This chain uses TRBV2 with TRBJ2-3, with 10 bases fitting TRBD2. Germline trimming cut 7 bases from V and 3 bases from J; bases unmatched to any gene: 1. CDR3 length: 13 amino acids. Germline V gene sequence: CDR1 SNHLY, CDR2 FYNNEI. The CDR3 loop is CASKLAGTDTQYF. The DNA of the CDR3 is TGTGCCAGCAAACTAGCGGGGACAGATACGCAGTATTTT. The full variable domain, with the rest looked up from reference TRBV2 and TRBJ2-3, is EPEVTQTPSHQVTQMGQEVILRCVPISNHLYFYWYRQILGQKVEFLVSFYNNEISEKSEIFDDQFSVERPDGSNFTLKIRSTKLEDSAMYFCASKLAGTDTQYFGPGTRLTVL.

This clonotype was recorded at least ten times. This chain links TRBV2 with TRBJ2-2; no clear D gene. Germline V gene sequence: CDR1 SNHLY, CDR2 FYNNEI. V shed 2 bases and J shed 3 bases, with 7 bases lying between them. There are 14 residues in the CDR3. The CDR3 is CASSESGYTGELFF. The CDR3 DNA sequence: TGTGCCAGCAGTGAATCCGGTTACACCGGGGAGCTGTTTTTT.

The chain couples TRBV11-2 to TRBJ2-3; D call uncertain. The V gene's germline CDR1 is SGHAT and CDR2 FQNNGV. V gave up 6 bases and J gave up 4 bases, with 14 bases separating them. CDR3 length equals 14 residues. The DNA of the CDR3 is TGTGCCAGCAGTCCTGTCGCCAGCGCAGATACGCAGTATTTT. Its translation is CASSPVASADTQYF.

This clonotype turned up a few times. V gene TRBV6-5 combines with J gene TRBJ1-3; D is unresolved. The ends were cut back, 0 bases at V and 3 bases at J, with 6 bases in the middle. The CDR3 runs 14 residues. Germline V gene sequence: CDR1 MNHEY, CDR2 SVGAGI. The CDR3: CASSYSLVGNTIYF. CDR3 nucleotides: TGTGCCAGCAGTTACTCGCTTGTTGGAAACACCATATATTTT.

This clonotype came up many times. The J gene is TRBJ2-5, the V gene TRBV6-5, with D tentatively TRBD2 (6 bases). Germline-derived CDR1 and CDR2 are MNHEY and SVGAGI. This CDR3 is built from 14 residues. The germline V and J ends were trimmed by 2 bases and 5 bases, with 12 bases remaining between them. CDR3 in amino acids: CASSYGGLGETQYF. The DNA of the CDR3 is TGTGCCAGCAGTTACGGAGGGCTTGGGGAGACCCAGTACTTC.

V is TRBV4-2 and J is TRBJ2-5; D may be TRBD2 (7 bases). The CDR3 extends over 14 amino acids. V was trimmed by 4 bases and J by 5 bases, leaving 14 bases between them. The germline V gene has CDR1 LGHNA and CDR2 YNFKEQ. This chain's CDR3 is CASSPSGGGETQYF. Here the CDR3 DNA reads TGTGCCAGCAGCCCCTCGGGGGGCGGGGAGACCCAGTACTTC.

The chain uses TRBV20-1 and TRBJ2-1; D might be TRBD2 (6 bases). Germline CDR1 reads DFQATT; CDR2 reads SNEGSKA (reference sequence). The ends were cut back, 5 bases at V and 0 bases at J, with 23 bases in the middle. CDR3 length: 18 amino acids. This CDR3 is CSAEGSGGEGSSYNEQFF. The DNA for the CDR3 is TGCAGTGCTGAGGGGTCAGGAGGGGAAGGGAGCTCCTACAATGAGCAGTTCTTC.

The chain links TRBV12-3 or TRBV12-4 to TRBJ2-1, with 9 bases aligning to TRBD1. V lost 5 bases and J lost 9; bases outside the gene matches: 8. The CDR3 is made up of 14 amino acids. In DNA form, the CDR3 reads TGTGCCAGCAGTCCACAGGGGGCGCGTATTGAGCAGTTCTTC. Amino acid sequence: CASSPQGARIEQFF.

V usage is TRBV4-1 and J usage is TRBJ1-4; D is undetermined. Germline CDR1 reads MGHRA; CDR2 reads YSYEKL. The CDR3 is 13 amino acids. The V gene lost 5 bases and the J gene lost 7 bases, with 11 bases spanning the gap. CDR3 region: CASSGKQLEKLFF. The CDR3 DNA reads TGCGCCAGCAGCGGAAAACAGCTTGAAAAACTGTTTTTT.

About this clonotype: Being one base from a much bigger clone, this may be a read error. The gene calls are TRBV29-1 and TRBJ2-7, with 7 bases matching TRBD2. This CDR3 region has 13 residues. With V trimmed by 6 bases and J by 5 bases, 10 bases remained unmatched. Germline values: CDR1 SQVTM, CDR2 ANQGSEA. CDR3 DNA sequence: TGCAGCGTGGGTCCCGACGGGGGGAACGAGCAGTACTTC. Protein product: CSVGPDGGNEQYF.

Ten or more counts support this clonotype. The genes are TRBV4-3 and TRBJ2-5; 7 bases align to TRBD2. CDR1 LGHNA and CDR2 YSLEER come from the germline V gene. J gave up 3 bases and V 3 bases, and 1 base lay outside the gene matches. The CDR3 runs 13 residues. CDR3 residues: CASSHTSEETQYF. CDR3 nucleotide sequence: TGCGCCAGCAGCCATACTAGCGAAGAGACCCAGTACTTC.

In this sample, this clonotype turned up many times. This sequence joins TRBV11-2 and TRBJ1-1; TRBD1 matches 7 bases. The germline CDR1 and CDR2 sequences are SGHAT and FQNNGV. There are 14 residues in the CDR3. V lost 5 bases, J lost 3 bases, and 6 bases stayed unmatched. CDR3 region: CASSAAGGHTEAFF. The CDR3 DNA is TGTGCCAGCAGCGCTGCAGGGGGTCACACTGAAGCTTTCTTT.

This clonotype was counted ten times or more. The genes are TRBV6-2 or TRBV6-3 and TRBJ1-5; D not resolved. This CDR3 contains 15 residues. From germline, CDR1 is MNHEY and CDR2 SVGEGT. Trimming stripped 2 bases from V and 3 bases from J, with 11 bases between. CDR3 sequence reads: CASSYEFWVNQPQHF. The CDR3 region has the DNA TGTGCCAGCAGTTACGAATTTTGGGTCAATCAGCCCCAGCATTTT.

This clonotype was counted between two and nine times. The V call is TRBV6-2 or TRBV6-3, the J call TRBJ2-1; D might be TRBD1 or TRBD2, each matching 5 bases. Trimming pared 3 bases from V and 7 bases from J, leaving 19 bases between. This CDR3 has 16 amino acids. The germline V gene encodes CDR1 MNHEY and CDR2 SVGEGT. CDR3: CASSYPRGQRGNEQFF. CDR3 sequence (DNA): TGTGCCAGCAGTTATCCCCGGGGCCAGCGCGGGAATGAGCAGTTCTTC.

The chain recombines TRBV28 with TRBJ2-3, with D perhaps assigned TRBD1 or TRBD2 (5 bases each). Germline loops: CDR1 MDHEN, CDR2 SYDVKM. Trimming took 2 bases from V and 0 from J, leaving 18 bases between them. The CDR3 covers 18 residues. The CDR3 sequence is CASSLKGRWGSSTDTQYF. Here the CDR3 DNA reads TGTGCCAGCAGTTTAAAGGGCCGGTGGGGGTCGAGCACAGATACGCAGTATTTT.